This TCR beta chain came from a study of CD8+CD57+ T cells in acquired aplastic anemia. Study in general: DNA from sorted CD4+ and CD8+ cells averaged around 3.5 ug.

A word on this clonotype: Its antigen is still unknown.

Study-wide results and limits: Patients and controls shared twenty-nine CD8+ CDR3 sequences, highly expressed in patients. Patients and controls were not found to differ significantly in CD8+ Simpson's diversity.

All sequencing subjects had displayed CD8+CD57+ cell expansion on flow cytometry. Prior therapy had not been administered to any patient at the time of blood sampling. Genomic DNA, serving as template, underwent TCR beta VDJ and CDR3 profiling. From the reads, TCRdb called clonotypes with MiXCR, one entry per CDR3 protein. The table lists about 470,000 distinct CDR3 sequences, over 25% of them singletons. The CDR3 consists of 17 residues. Germline V lookup: CDR1 SEHNR, CDR2 FQNEAQ (reference sequence). Trimming took 4 bases from V and 4 from J, leaving 22 bases between them. The chain employs TRBV7-9 and TRBJ2-5, with D perhaps matching TRBD1 or TRBD2 (5 bases each). The sequence came from a human donor with aplastic anemia. The sequencing sample was made of sorted CD4+, CD8+, or CD8+CD57+ T cells (not recorded which) from PBMCs. The CDR3 DNA follows: TGTGCCAGCAGCTGGGGCGCCCGGTTCCGGGACGTAGAGACCCAGTACTTC. Translating gives CASSWGARFRDVETQYF.